This TCR beta chain derives from a study of STAT5B mutations in CD4+ large granular lymphocyte leukemia. Study outcomes and limitations: Patient CD4-sorted repertoires looked more clonal than healthy CD4+ repertoires, even without putative leukemic clones.

A note on this clone: The antigen remains undetermined.

This CDR3 comprises 15 residues. Germline values: CDR1 MNHNS, CDR2 SASEGT. Trimming took 1 base from V and 10 from J; bases not matched to a gene: 9. The method was immunoSEQ multiplex PCR; TCRdb's version includes in-frame clones alone and lacks a portion of them. This table holds around 33,000 clones, 79% found once. This sequence joins TRBV6-1 and TRBJ2-3, with 9 positions matching TRBD2. The TCR comes from a human donor in good health. What was sequenced was CD4+ T cells from blood buffy coats. The CDR3 nucleotides are TGTGCCAGCAGTGAAGGGGGCGGGGGGGCCGGATCGCAGTATTTT. This gives the protein CASSEGGGGAGSQYF.